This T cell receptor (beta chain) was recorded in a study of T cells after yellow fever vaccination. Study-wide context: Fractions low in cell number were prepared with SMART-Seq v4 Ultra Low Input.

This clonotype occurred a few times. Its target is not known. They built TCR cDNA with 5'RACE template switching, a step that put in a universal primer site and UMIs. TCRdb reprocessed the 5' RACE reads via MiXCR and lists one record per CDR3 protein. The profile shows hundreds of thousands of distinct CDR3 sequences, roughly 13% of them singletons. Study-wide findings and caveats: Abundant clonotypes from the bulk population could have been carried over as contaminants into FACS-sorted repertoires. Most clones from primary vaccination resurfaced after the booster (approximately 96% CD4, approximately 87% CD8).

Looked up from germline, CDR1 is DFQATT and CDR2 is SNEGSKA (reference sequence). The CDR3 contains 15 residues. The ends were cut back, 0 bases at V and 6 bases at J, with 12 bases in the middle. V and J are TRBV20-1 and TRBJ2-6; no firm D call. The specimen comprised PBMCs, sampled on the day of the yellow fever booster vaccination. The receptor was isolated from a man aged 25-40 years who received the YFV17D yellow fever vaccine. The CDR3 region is CSARDPKVSANVLTF. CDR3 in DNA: TGCAGTGCTAGAGACCCGAAGGTATCGGCCAACGTCCTGACTTTC.